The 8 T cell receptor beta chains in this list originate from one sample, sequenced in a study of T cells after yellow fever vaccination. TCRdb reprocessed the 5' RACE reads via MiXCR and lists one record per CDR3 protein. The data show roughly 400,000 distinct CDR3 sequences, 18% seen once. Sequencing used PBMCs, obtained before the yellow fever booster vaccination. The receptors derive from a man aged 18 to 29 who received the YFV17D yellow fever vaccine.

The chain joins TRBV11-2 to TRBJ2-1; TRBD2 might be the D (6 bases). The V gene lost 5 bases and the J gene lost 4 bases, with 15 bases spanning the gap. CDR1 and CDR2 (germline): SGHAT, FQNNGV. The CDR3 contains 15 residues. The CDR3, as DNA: TGTGCCAGCAGCCAAACCGGGACTGGATACAATGAGCAGTTCTTC. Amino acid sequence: CASSQTGTGYNEQFF.

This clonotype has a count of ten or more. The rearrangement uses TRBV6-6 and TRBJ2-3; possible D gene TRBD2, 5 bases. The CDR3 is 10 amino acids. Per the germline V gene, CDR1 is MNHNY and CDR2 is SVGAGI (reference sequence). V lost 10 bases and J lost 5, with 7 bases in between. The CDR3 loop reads CATGIDTQYF. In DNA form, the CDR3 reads TGTGCCACGGGGATAGATACGCAGTATTTT.

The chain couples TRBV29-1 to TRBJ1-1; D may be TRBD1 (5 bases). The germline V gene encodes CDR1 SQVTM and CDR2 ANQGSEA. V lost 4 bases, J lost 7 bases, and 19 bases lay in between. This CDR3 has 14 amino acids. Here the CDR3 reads CSVAGTLYANEAFF. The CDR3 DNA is TGCAGCGTTGCTGGGACTCTCTATGCCAATGAAGCTTTCTTT.

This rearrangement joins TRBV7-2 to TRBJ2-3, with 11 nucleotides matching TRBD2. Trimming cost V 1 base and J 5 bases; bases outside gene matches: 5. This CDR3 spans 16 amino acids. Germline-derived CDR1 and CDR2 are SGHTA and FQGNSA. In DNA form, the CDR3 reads TGTGCCAGCAGCTTAGATAGCGGGGGGGCCTTAGATACGCAGTATTTT. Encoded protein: CASSLDSGGALDTQYF.

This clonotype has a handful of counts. The chain's CDR3 is CSAPGTSTDTQYF. The CDR3 nucleotides read TGCTCAGCGCCCGGGACTAGCACAGATACGCAGTATTTT. The chain has TRBV20-1 and TRBJ2-3, with D possibly matching TRBD2 (6 bases). The germline V gene has CDR1 DFQATT and CDR2 SNEGSKA (reference sequence). CDR3 length: 13 residues.

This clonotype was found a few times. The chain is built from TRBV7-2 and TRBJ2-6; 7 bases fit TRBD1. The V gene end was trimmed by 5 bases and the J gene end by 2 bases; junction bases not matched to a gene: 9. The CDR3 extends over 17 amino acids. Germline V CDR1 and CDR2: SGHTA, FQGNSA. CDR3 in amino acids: CASSPLDRDTGANVLTF. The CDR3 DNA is TGTGCCAGCAGCCCGTTAGACAGGGACACTGGGGCCAACGTCCTGACTTTC.

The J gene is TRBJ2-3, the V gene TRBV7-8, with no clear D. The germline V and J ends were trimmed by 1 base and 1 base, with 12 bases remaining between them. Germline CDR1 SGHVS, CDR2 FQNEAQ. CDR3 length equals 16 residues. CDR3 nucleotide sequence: TGTGCCAGCAGCTTAGAGTCTCTTCTTGGCACAGATACGCAGTATTTT. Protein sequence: CASSLESLLGTDTQYF.

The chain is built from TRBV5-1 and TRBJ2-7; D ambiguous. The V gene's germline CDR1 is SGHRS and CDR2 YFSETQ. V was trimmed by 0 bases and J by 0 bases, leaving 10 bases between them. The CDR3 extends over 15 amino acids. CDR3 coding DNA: TGCGCCAGCAGCTTGGTGGCATCGACCTCCTACGAGCAGTACTTC. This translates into CASSLVASTSYEQYF.